This T cell receptor beta chain was identified during a study of CXCR3-negative and CXCR3-positive naive CD8 T cells. Study-level information: Each library held about 1.5 +/- 0.3 million TRB reads, about 140 million in total.

Naive CD8+ T cells showed CD45RO-CCR7+CD27+CD95-. With UMI labels, 5' RACE was used to prepare the TRB cDNA libraries. For each CDR3 protein, TCRdb gives one entry from its re-call of the 5' RACE reads, without DNA. This repertoire includes about 110,000 distinct CDR3 sequences. This CDR3 is built from 16 residues. Looked up from germline, CDR1 is SGHRS and CDR2 is YFSETQ. Regarding the study as a whole: CXCR3-positive naive cells carried more hydrophobic TRB CDR3s than CXCR3-negative naive cells did.

A word on this clonotype: The target antigen is unknown.

This receptor was obtained from a human donor in good health. Some clones in this sample may be carry-over from other donors' samples. This chain joins TRBV5-1 and TRBJ2-7; the TCRdb call, TRBD1, lacks DNA for checking. Sequences were obtained from naive CXCR3+ CD8+ T cells from blood. Subset here: CD45RO-CCR7+CD27+CD95- naive CD8+ T cells expressing CXCR3 (TNR3+). CDR3 sequence reads: CASSDRWGQGAYEQYF.